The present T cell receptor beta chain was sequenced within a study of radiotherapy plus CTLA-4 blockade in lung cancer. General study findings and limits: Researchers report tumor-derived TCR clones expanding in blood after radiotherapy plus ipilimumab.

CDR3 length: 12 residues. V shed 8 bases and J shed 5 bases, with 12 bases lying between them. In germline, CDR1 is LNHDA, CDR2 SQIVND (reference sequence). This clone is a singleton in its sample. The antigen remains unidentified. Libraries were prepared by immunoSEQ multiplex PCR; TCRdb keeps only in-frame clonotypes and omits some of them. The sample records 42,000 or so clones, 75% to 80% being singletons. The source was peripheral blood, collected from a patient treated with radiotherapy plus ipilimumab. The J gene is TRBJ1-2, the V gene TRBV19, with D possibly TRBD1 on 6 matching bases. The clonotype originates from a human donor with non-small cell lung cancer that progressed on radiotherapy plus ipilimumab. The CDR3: CASSDRNYGYTF. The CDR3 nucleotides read TGTGCCAGTTCAGACAGGAATTATGGCTACACCTTC.